A selection of T cell receptor beta chains follows, all from one sample in a study of OX40 agonist ivuxolimab in advanced cancers. TCRdb's copy holds only in-frame clones and misses some; the assay was immunoSEQ multiplex PCR. The table lists tens of thousands of clones, approximately 80% of them singletons. This material consisted of CD4+ or CD8+ T cells sorted from blood, taken in a trial of the OX40 agonist ivuxolimab. The receptor set was obtained from an adult with an advanced solid tumor such as melanoma, head and neck, liver or kidney cancer. Both conserved end residues are part of each CDR3. D genes are given only for firm matches. Expanded clones get a size class; other rows say once, few or many, or leave the size out.

CDR3 protein: CASPLRGQGFGKYF
CDR3 DNA: TGTGCCAGCCCCTTACGCGGACAGGGGTTCGGTAAGTACTTC
D gene: TRBD1
clone size: .
J gene: TRBJ2-7
V gene: TRBV11-3
CDR3 length: 14

CDR3 protein: CASSLERGDFYEQYF
CDR3 DNA: TGTGCCAGCAGCTTAGAGAGGGGGGACTTCTACGAGCAGTACTTC
D gene: .
clone size: .
J gene: TRBJ2-7
V gene: TRBV11-2
CDR3 length: 15

CDR3 protein: CASSLKQGSYEQYF
CDR3 DNA: TGTGCCAGCAGCTTAAAGCAGGGCTCCTACGAGCAGTACTTC
D gene: .
clone size: .
J gene: TRBJ2-7
V gene: TRBV13
CDR3 length: 14

CDR3 protein: CASSPAGQFPGELFF
CDR3 DNA: TGCGCCAGCAGTCCGGCGGGGCAGTTCCCCGGGGAGCTGTTTTTT
D gene: .
clone size: .
J gene: TRBJ2-2
V gene: TRBV5-1
CDR3 length: 15

CDR3 protein: CASSLREEKLFF
CDR3 DNA: TGTGCCAGCAGCTTACGGGAGGAAAAACTGTTTTTT
D gene: .
clone size: few
J gene: TRBJ1-4
V gene: TRBV7-9
CDR3 length: 12

CDR3 protein: CASSPATDLNTEAFF
CDR3 DNA: TGTGCCAGCTCACCAGCGACAGACTTGAACACTGAAGCTTTCTTT
D gene: .
clone size: .
J gene: TRBJ1-1
V gene: TRBV18
CDR3 length: 15

CDR3 protein: CASSRDGGNTDTQYF
CDR3 DNA: TGCGCCAGCAGCCGCGACGGGGGTAACACAGATACGCAGTATTTT
D gene: .
clone size: .
J gene: TRBJ2-3
V gene: TRBV5-1
CDR3 length: 15

CDR3 protein: CASSGRQGGTDTQYF
CDR3 DNA: TGTGCCAGCAGTGGGAGGCAGGGGGGCACAGATACGCAGTATTTT
D gene: TRBD1
clone size: .
J gene: TRBJ2-3
V gene: TRBV2
CDR3 length: 15

CDR3 protein: CASSYLAGGAFF
CDR3 DNA: TGTGCCAGCAGTTACCTAGCAGGGGGGGCTTTCTTT
D gene: TRBD1
clone size: .
J gene: TRBJ1-1
V gene: TRBV6-6
CDR3 length: 12

CDR3 protein: CASSQEYTQYF
CDR3 DNA: TGCGCCAGCAGCCAAGAATATACGCAGTATTTT
D gene: .
clone size: .
J gene: TRBJ2-3
V gene: TRBV4-1
CDR3 length: 11

CDR3 protein: CASSYAQDYGYTF
CDR3 DNA: TGTGCCAGCAGTTACGCACAGGACTATGGCTACACCTTC
D gene: .
clone size: .
J gene: TRBJ1-2
V gene: TRBV6-5
CDR3 length: 13

CDR3 protein: CASSLDSSGRRNEQFF
CDR3 DNA: TGTGCCAGCAGCTTAGATTCTAGCGGGAGGCGCAATGAGCAGTTCTTC
D gene: TRBD2
clone size: .
J gene: TRBJ2-1
V gene: TRBV7-2
CDR3 length: 16

CDR3 protein: CASSFPLAGGGSYNEQFF
CDR3 DNA: TGTGCCAGCAGTTTCCCACTAGCGGGAGGGGGGTCCTACAATGAGCAGTTCTTC
D gene: TRBD2
clone size: few
J gene: TRBJ2-1
V gene: TRBV28
CDR3 length: 18

CDR3 protein: CASTGTGGYEQYF
CDR3 DNA: TGCGCCAGCACAGGGACAGGGGGCTACGAGCAGTACTTC
D gene: TRBD1
clone size: .
J gene: TRBJ2-7
V gene: TRBV10-2
CDR3 length: 13

CDR3 protein: CASSLLAGSYEQYF
CDR3 DNA: TGCGCCAGCAGCTTACTAGCGGGGTCCTACGAGCAGTACTTC
D gene: TRBD2
clone size: .
J gene: TRBJ2-7
V gene: TRBV5-1
CDR3 length: 14

CDR3 protein: CASSPLLQETQYF
CDR3 DNA: TGTGCCAGCAGTCCCCTACTCCAAGAGACCCAGTACTTC
D gene: .
clone size: few
J gene: TRBJ2-5
V gene: TRBV2
CDR3 length: 13

CDR3 protein: CASSGRGGPSGNTIYF
CDR3 DNA: TGTGCCAGCAGCGGGCGTGGAGGGCCCAGTGGAAACACCATATATTTT
D gene: .
clone size: .
J gene: TRBJ1-3
V gene: TRBV6-6
CDR3 length: 16

CDR3 protein: CASSQVSTFGNTEAFF
CDR3 DNA: TGCGCCAGCAGCCAAGTCTCGACATTCGGAAATACTGAAGCTTTCTTT
D gene: .
clone size: .
J gene: TRBJ1-1
V gene: TRBV4-1
CDR3 length: 16

CDR3 protein: CASSYGDSLETQYF
CDR3 DNA: TGTGCCAGCAGTTACGGGGACAGCCTAGAGACCCAGTACTTC
D gene: TRBD1
clone size: .
J gene: TRBJ2-5
V gene: TRBV6-5
CDR3 length: 14

CDR3 protein: CASSQGARPEVETQYF
CDR3 DNA: TGTGCCAGCAGCCAAGGAGCCCGACCGGAGGTGGAGACCCAGTACTTC
D gene: .
clone size: .
J gene: TRBJ2-5
V gene: TRBV4-2
CDR3 length: 16

CDR3 protein: CASSQAGGTQYF
CDR3 DNA: TGTGCCAGCAGCCAGGCGGGGGGGACCCAGTACTTC
D gene: TRBD2
clone size: .
J gene: TRBJ2-5
V gene: TRBV5-5
CDR3 length: 12

CDR3 protein: CASSLGLAGNTGELFF
CDR3 DNA: TGTGCCAGCAGCTTGGGACTAGCGGGGAACACCGGGGAGCTGTTTTTT
D gene: TRBD2
clone size: .
J gene: TRBJ2-2
V gene: TRBV5-6
CDR3 length: 16

CDR3 protein: CASSSTSVQETQYF
CDR3 DNA: TGTGCCAGCAGCTCTACTAGCGTCCAAGAGACCCAGTACTTC
D gene: TRBD2
clone size: .
J gene: TRBJ2-5
V gene: TRBV5-4
CDR3 length: 14

CDR3 protein: CASSVAGGLEAFF
CDR3 DNA: TGTGCCAGCAGTGTAGCTGGGGGCCTAGAAGCTTTCTTT
D gene: .
clone size: .
J gene: TRBJ1-1
V gene: TRBV5-4
CDR3 length: 13

CDR3 protein: CASSHPFPGQGGTEAFF
CDR3 DNA: TGCGCCAGCAGCCATCCTTTCCCGGGACAGGGCGGCACTGAAGCTTTCTTT
D gene: TRBD1
clone size: .
J gene: TRBJ1-1
V gene: TRBV4-1
CDR3 length: 17

CDR3 protein: CASSRDGISSYEQYF
CDR3 DNA: TGTGCCAGCAGCCGAGACGGAATAAGCTCCTACGAGCAGTACTTC
D gene: .
clone size: .
J gene: TRBJ2-7
V gene: TRBV27
CDR3 length: 15

CDR3 protein: CASRDSRIAKNIQYF
CDR3 DNA: TGTGCCAGCAGGGACAGCAGAATAGCCAAAAACATTCAGTACTTC
D gene: .
clone size: .
J gene: TRBJ2-4
V gene: TRBV28
CDR3 length: 15

CDR3 protein: CASSRVGAKSGENTEAFF
CDR3 DNA: TGTGCCAGCAGCCGGGTTGGCGCGAAATCCGGGGAGAACACTGAAGCTTTCTTT
D gene: .
clone size: .
J gene: TRBJ1-1
V gene: TRBV5-4
CDR3 length: 18

CDR3 protein: CASSYSLDTEAFF
CDR3 DNA: TGTGCCAGCAGCTATAGTCTGGACACTGAAGCTTTCTTT
D gene: .
clone size: .
J gene: TRBJ1-1
V gene: TRBV7-9
CDR3 length: 13

CDR3 protein: CASSGGGLADNNEQFF
CDR3 DNA: TGTGCCAGCAGTGGTGGTGGGCTAGCGGACAACAATGAGCAGTTCTTC
D gene: TRBD2
clone size: .
J gene: TRBJ2-1
V gene: TRBV2
CDR3 length: 16

CDR3 protein: CASSLTGSHGYTF
CDR3 DNA: TGTGCCAGCAGCTTGACAGGCTCGCATGGCTACACCTTC
D gene: .
clone size: .
J gene: TRBJ1-2
V gene: TRBV5-6
CDR3 length: 13

CDR3 protein: CASSESPARSEAFF
CDR3 DNA: TGTGCCAGCAGTGAATCGCCGGCGAGGAGTGAAGCTTTCTTT
D gene: .
clone size: .
J gene: TRBJ1-1
V gene: TRBV2
CDR3 length: 14

CDR3 protein: CASSVGASGYTDTQYF
CDR3 DNA: TGTGCCAGCAGCGTAGGAGCTAGCGGATACACAGATACGCAGTATTTT
D gene: TRBD2
clone size: .
J gene: TRBJ2-3
V gene: TRBV9
CDR3 length: 16

CDR3 protein: CASNPAGNGETQYF
CDR3 DNA: TGTGCCAGCAACCCAGCGGGAAATGGAGAGACCCAGTACTTC
D gene: TRBD2
clone size: few
J gene: TRBJ2-5
V gene: TRBV2
CDR3 length: 14

CDR3 protein: CASSSGLYNEQFF
CDR3 DNA: TGTGCCAGCAGCTCGGGACTGTACAATGAGCAGTTCTTC
D gene: .
clone size: .
J gene: TRBJ2-1
V gene: TRBV11-3
CDR3 length: 13

CDR3 protein: CASSLRFQPQHF
CDR3 DNA: TGTGCCAGCAGCTTAAGGTTTCAGCCCCAGCATTTT
D gene: .
clone size: .
J gene: TRBJ1-5
V gene: TRBV7-9
CDR3 length: 12

CDR3 protein: CASSLLHSNQPQHF
CDR3 DNA: TGTGCCAGCAGCTTGCTGCACAGCAATCAGCCCCAGCATTTT
D gene: .
clone size: .
J gene: TRBJ1-5
V gene: TRBV5-8
CDR3 length: 14

CDR3 protein: CASSARINEQFF
CDR3 DNA: TGTGCCAGCAGTGCCCGGATTAATGAGCAGTTCTTC
D gene: .
clone size: few
J gene: TRBJ2-1
V gene: TRBV2
CDR3 length: 12

CDR3 protein: CASSERIQGGTQYF
CDR3 DNA: TGTGCCAGCAGTGAGCGAATACAGGGGGGGACGCAGTATTTT
D gene: .
clone size: .
J gene: TRBJ2-3
V gene: TRBV6-1
CDR3 length: 14

CDR3 protein: CASSLDRGGTEAFF
CDR3 DNA: TGTGCCAGCAGCTTAGACAGGGGAGGCACTGAAGCTTTCTTT
D gene: TRBD1
clone size: .
J gene: TRBJ1-1
V gene: TRBV7-9
CDR3 length: 14

CDR3 protein: CASSTTGGAGELFF
CDR3 DNA: TGTGCCAGTAGTACGACAGGGGGAGCCGGGGAGCTGTTTTTT
D gene: TRBD1
clone size: .
J gene: TRBJ2-2
V gene: TRBV19
CDR3 length: 14

CDR3 protein: CASSLQGLSYEQYF
CDR3 DNA: TGTGCCAGCAGCCTACAGGGTTTGTCCTACGAGCAGTACTTC
D gene: .
clone size: .
J gene: TRBJ2-7
V gene: TRBV7-9
CDR3 length: 14

CDR3 protein: CASSQGGLNPRKLFF
CDR3 DNA: TGCGCCAGCAGCCAGGGCGGCTTAAACCCCCGAAAACTGTTTTTT
D gene: .
clone size: .
J gene: TRBJ1-4
V gene: TRBV4-1
CDR3 length: 15

CDR3 protein: CASSLGARESGYTF
CDR3 DNA: TGTGCCAGCAGCCTTGGGGCACGAGAGAGTGGCTACACCTTC
D gene: .
clone size: .
J gene: TRBJ1-2
V gene: TRBV7-8
CDR3 length: 14

CDR3 protein: CASSLSSGSGYTF
CDR3 DNA: TGTGCCAGCAGCCTTTCTTCAGGGAGCGGCTACACCTTC
D gene: .
clone size: few
J gene: TRBJ1-2
V gene: TRBV6-6
CDR3 length: 13